This TCR beta chain was captured in a study of sequential checkpoint blockade in melanoma. Sample treatment: randomized to nivolumab then ipilimumab (arm A) or the reverse (arm B). This clone was counted a few times. Assay: immunoSEQ multiplex PCR; the TCRdb copy retains only in-frame clones and omits some. The sample includes approximately 20,000 clones, roughly 66% seen only once; the top ten take around 21%. V dropped 5 bases and J dropped 6; count of bases not matched to a gene: 7. The germline V gene encodes CDR1 MNHEY and CDR2 SMNVEV (reference sequence). CDR3 size: 15 residues. The material was CD8+ T cells sorted from blood (inferred from file names), obtained from a patient given nivolumab and ipilimumab in sequence. The receptor's source is a human donor with melanoma. The chain has TRBV27 and TRBJ2-1; 10 nucleotides match TRBD2. The CDR3: CASSISGGAFNEQFF. CDR3 in DNA: TGTGCCAGCAGTATCAGCGGGGGGGCCTTCAATGAGCAGTTCTTC.